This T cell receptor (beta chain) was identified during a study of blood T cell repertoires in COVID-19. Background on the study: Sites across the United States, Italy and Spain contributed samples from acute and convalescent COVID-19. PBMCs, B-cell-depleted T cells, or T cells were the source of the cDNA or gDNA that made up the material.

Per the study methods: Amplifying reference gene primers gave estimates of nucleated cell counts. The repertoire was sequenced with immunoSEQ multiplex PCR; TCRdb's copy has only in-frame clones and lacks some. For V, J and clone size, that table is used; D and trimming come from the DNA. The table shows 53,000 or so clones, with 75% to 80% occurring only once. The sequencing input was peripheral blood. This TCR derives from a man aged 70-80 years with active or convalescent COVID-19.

The CDR3 nucleotides are TGTGCCAGCAGCCAAGATGGACTAGCGGGACCTCAAGCTGAGCAGTTCTTC. Translation: CASSQDGLAGPQAEQFF. The J gene is TRBJ2-1, the V gene TRBV4-2; 12 positions match TRBD2. The CDR3 runs to 17 residues. Germline CDR1 LGHNA, CDR2 YNFKEQ. V shed 0 bases, J shed 9 bases, and the junction held 9 bases outside the gene matches.